A single sample is the source of the 8 T cell receptor beta chains below, sequenced in a study of T cells in Graves' hyperthyroidism and ophthalmopathy. Amplification of TCR beta CDR3 regions was performed using RNA transcripts as template. TCR CDR3 regions were first amplified by RT-PCR with HTBI primers. TCRdb reprocessed the multiplex PCR reads with MiXCR, giving one entry per CDR3 protein. This sample has about 420,000 distinct CDR3 sequences, with approximately 14% found just once. The sequenced sample consisted of blood. The receptors were sampled from a woman younger than 30 with Graves' hyperthyroidism.

The V gene is TRBV5-5, the J gene TRBJ1-2; no firm D call. Germline values: CDR1 SGHKS, CDR2 YYEKEE (reference sequence). The CDR3 is 14 amino acids. Deletions cut 0 bases from V and 3 bases from J, with 9 bases between. CDR3 protein: CASSLVPEDYGYTF. Here the CDR3 DNA reads TGTGCCAGCAGCTTGGTCCCGGAGGACTATGGCTACACCTTC.

This clonotype was counted only a few times. The chain is built from TRBV10-3 and TRBJ2-7; a weak D match, TRBD2 (5 bases). The germline V and J ends were trimmed by 8 bases and 5 bases, with 13 bases remaining between them. CDR3 length: 12 amino acids. Germline-derived CDR1 and CDR2 are ENHRY and SYGVKD. CDR3: CAIRGLRDEQYF. CDR3 nucleotides: TGTGCCATCCGGGGTTTAAGGGACGAGCAGTACTTC.

This clonotype has at least ten counts. J is TRBJ1-1 and V is TRBV6-5; D unresolved. CDR1 MNHEY and CDR2 SVGAGI come from the germline V gene. The length of the CDR3 is 15 residues. The V and J ends lost 0 bases and 0 bases respectively, with 8 bases between them. CDR3 sequence (DNA): TGTGCCAGCAGTTACTCACCTATGATGAACACTGAAGCTTTCTTT. It specifies CASSYSPMMNTEAFF.

The gene calls are TRBV4-1 and TRBJ1-1, with D possibly matching TRBD1 (5 bases). V lost 4 bases and J 0 bases, leaving 18 bases between the germline ends. Germline CDR1 reads MGHRA; CDR2 reads YSYEKL. The CDR3 covers 17 residues. CDR3 nucleotide sequence: TGCGCCAGCAGCCCTACCCCCCCCGGGGCTATGAACACTGAAGCTTTCTTT. Translating it yields CASSPTPPGAMNTEAFF.

This clonotype showed up just a few times. This rearrangement joins TRBV6-2 or TRBV6-3 to TRBJ2-2; 9 bases fit TRBD2. The CDR3 consists of 19 residues. V was pared by 0 bases and J by 4 bases, with 12 bases of the junction left unmatched. The germline V gene has CDR1 MNHEY and CDR2 SVGEGT. The CDR3 spells CASSYSAWTGGGATGELFF. CDR3 bases: TGTGCCAGCAGTTACTCAGCATGGACTGGCGGGGGGGCCACCGGGGAGCTGTTTTTT.

The V gene is TRBV4-1, the J gene TRBJ1-1; perhaps TRBD1 as D (6 bases). The V end was cut by 4 bases, the J end by 5 bases, with 14 bases between. Germline lookup yields CDR1 MGHRA and CDR2 YSYEKL. The CDR3 extends over 14 amino acids. The chain's CDR3 is CASSLFYRVTEAFF. The CDR3 DNA reads TGCGCCAGCAGCCTATTCTACAGGGTAACTGAAGCTTTCTTT.

The rearrangement links TRBV9 to TRBJ2-3; 7 bases fit TRBD2. Germline V lookup: CDR1 SGDLS, CDR2 YYNGEE. J lost 1 base, V lost 0 bases, and 11 bases had no gene match. The CDR3 has 18 residues. The CDR3, as DNA: TGTGCCAGCAGCGTAGCGGGGGGAGGGGCTGTGGGCACAGATACGCAGTATTTT. Translating it yields CASSVAGGGAVGTDTQYF.

This clonotype was seen at least ten times. The genes are TRBV7-9 and TRBJ1-1; D is perhaps TRBD1 (6 bases). The germline CDR1 and CDR2 sequences are SEHNR and FQNEAQ (reference sequence). This CDR3 is built from 15 residues. With 5 bases removed from V and 6 bases from J, the gap between germline ends came to 19 bases. As DNA, the CDR3 is TGTGCCAGCAGCCCCGGGACGGCAACAGGGCCTGAAGCTTTCTTT. It encodes CASSPGTATGPEAFF.